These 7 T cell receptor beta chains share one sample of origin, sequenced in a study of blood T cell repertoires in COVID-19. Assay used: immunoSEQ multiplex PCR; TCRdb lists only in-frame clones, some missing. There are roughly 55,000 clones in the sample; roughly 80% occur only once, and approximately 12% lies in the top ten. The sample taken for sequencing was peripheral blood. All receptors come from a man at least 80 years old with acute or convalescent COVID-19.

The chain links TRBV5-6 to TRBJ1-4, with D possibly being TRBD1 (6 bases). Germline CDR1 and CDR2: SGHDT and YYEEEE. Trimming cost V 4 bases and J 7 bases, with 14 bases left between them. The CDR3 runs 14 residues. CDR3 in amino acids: CASSRAGVGEKLFF. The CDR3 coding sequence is TGTGCCAGCAGCCGGGCAGGGGTGGGTGAAAAACTGTTTTTT.

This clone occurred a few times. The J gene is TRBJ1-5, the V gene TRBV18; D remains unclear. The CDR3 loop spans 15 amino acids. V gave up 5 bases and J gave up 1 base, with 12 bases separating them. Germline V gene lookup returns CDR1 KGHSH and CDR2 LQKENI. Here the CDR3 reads CASSFSGASNQPQHF. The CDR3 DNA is TGTGCCAGCTCATTCTCAGGCGCCAGCAATCAGCCCCAGCATTTT.

CDR3 DNA sequence: TGTGCCAGCAGCCAAGGGACAGGGGGCTCATTCGTCTATGGCTACACCTTC. Protein sequence: CASSQGTGGSFVYGYTF. J is TRBJ1-2 and V is TRBV4-2; TRBD1 aligns across 11 bases. This CDR3 contains 17 residues. The germline V gene has CDR1 LGHNA and CDR2 YNFKEQ. V was pared by 1 base and J by 4 bases, with 8 bases of the junction left unmatched.

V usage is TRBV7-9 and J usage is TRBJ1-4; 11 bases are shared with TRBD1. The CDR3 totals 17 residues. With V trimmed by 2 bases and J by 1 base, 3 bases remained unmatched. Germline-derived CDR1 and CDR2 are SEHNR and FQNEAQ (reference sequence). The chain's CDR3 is CASSLWTGGRTNEKLFF. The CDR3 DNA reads TGTGCCAGCAGCTTATGGACAGGGGGCCGAACTAATGAAAAACTGTTTTTT.

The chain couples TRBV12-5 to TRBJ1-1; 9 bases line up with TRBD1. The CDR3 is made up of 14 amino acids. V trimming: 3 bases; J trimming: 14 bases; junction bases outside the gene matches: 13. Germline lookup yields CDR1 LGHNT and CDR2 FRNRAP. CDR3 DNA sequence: TGTGCTAGTGGTTTTACAGGGGGCGGCAAGGGACCCTTCTTT. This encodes CASGFTGGGKGPFF.

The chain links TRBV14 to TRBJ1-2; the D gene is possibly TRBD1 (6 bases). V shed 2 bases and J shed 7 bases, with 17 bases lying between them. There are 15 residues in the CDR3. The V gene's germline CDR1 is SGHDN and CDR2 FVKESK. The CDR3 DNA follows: TGTGCCAGCAGCCAAACCAGGGGCCTTTTTGTTGGCTACACCTTC. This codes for CASSQTRGLFVGYTF.

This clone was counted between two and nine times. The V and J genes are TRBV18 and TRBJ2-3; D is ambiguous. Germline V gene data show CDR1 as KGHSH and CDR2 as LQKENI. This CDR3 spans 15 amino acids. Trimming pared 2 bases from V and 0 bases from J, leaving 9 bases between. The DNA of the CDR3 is TGTGCCAGCTCACCAGTGGCAGGCAGCACAGATACGCAGTATTTT. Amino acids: CASSPVAGSTDTQYF.